This TCR beta chain emerged from a study of shared clonotypes between healthy human individuals. Overall study findings and caveats: Around 5.3% of naive CD4 clonotypes were shared across a handful of donors.

Trimming stripped 0 bases from V and 0 bases from J, with 5 bases between. CDR3 length: 15 amino acids. CDR1 and CDR2 (germline): SGHTA, FQGTGA. Template for every sorted-subset replicate PCR totaled approximately 0.2 ug DNA, 30,000 to 35,000 T cell genomes. The table came from immunoSEQ multiplex PCR; TCRdb's copy has only in-frame clones and leaves some out. The sample consists of around 2.3 million clones, under 97% of them appearing once. Every contributor of samples was a Caucasian grown-up residing in Nashville, Tennessee. The authors divided CD4+ cells into CD45RA+ naive and CD45RA-negative memory subsets. Points on this clone: Its antigen is currently unknown. Different DNA sequences within this sample yield the same CDR3.

The source is a man aged 18-30 years in good health. V is TRBV7-3 and J is TRBJ1-4; D gene ambiguous. The sample consisted of naive CD4+ T cells sorted from blood. The subset here: CD45RA+ positively selected. CDR3 in amino acids: CASSLTGATNEKLFF. The CDR3 bases are TGTGCCAGCAGCTTAACCGGAGCAACTAATGAAAAACTGTTTTTT.